This entry is about one TCR beta chain. Measured with immunoSEQ multiplex PCR; TCRdb has only the in-frame clones, and not every one. This table has 55,000 to 70,000 clones, 85% to 95% appearing once. The CDR3 runs 15 residues. V gave up 1 base and J gave up 5 bases, with 15 bases separating them. Per germline, CDR1 SGHAT and CDR2 FQNNGV. The data stem from a study of T cell changes during pregnancy in multiple sclerosis. This receptor was obtained from a female donor in good health, enrolled as a control in a pregnancy study. This chain links TRBV11-2 with TRBJ2-7, with D possibly matching TRBD2 (7 bases). The starting material was CD8+ T cells from peripheral blood mononuclear cells, obtained in the third trimester of pregnancy. CDR3 DNA: TGTGCCAGCAGCTTAGGTGGGGGGGGCATGGACGAGCAGTACTTC. The encoded protein is CASSLGGGGMDEQYF.